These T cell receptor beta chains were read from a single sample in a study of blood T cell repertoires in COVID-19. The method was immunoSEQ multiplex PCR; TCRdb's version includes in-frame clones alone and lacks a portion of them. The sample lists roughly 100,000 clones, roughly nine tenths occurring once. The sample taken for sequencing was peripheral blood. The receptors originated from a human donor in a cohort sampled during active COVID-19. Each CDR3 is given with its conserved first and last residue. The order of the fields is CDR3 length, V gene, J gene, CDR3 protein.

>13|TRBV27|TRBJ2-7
CASSSTGSYEQYF
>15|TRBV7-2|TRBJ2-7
CASSLSQVPSYEQYF
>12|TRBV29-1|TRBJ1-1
CSVDRGEAEAFF
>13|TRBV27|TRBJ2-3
CASSRPSTDTQYF
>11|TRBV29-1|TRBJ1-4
CSVYYREKLFF
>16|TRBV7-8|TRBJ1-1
CASSFSSGVRDTEAFF
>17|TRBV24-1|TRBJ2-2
CATSDLSGGRFTGELFF
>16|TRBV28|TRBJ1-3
CASSFIRGRSGNTIYF
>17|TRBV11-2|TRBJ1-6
CASSLWGGPGVNSPLHF
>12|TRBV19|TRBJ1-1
CASSLRTGEAFF
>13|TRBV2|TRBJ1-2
CASSPTGFSGYTF
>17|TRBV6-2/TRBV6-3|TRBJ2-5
CASSYHGGTRALETQYF
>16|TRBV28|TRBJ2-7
CASSLKTGYSSYEQYF
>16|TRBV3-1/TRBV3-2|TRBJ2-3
CASSQGGQGRPDTQYF
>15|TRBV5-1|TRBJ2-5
CASSPGLAGKVTQYF
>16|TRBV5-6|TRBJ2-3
CASSLAPGHNTDTQYF
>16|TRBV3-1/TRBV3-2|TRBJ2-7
CASRAGGGRLLYEQYF
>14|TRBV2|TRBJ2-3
CASSELREPDTQYF
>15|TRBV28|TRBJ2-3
CALTRAGGGTDTQYF
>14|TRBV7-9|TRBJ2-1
CASSLGTGMNEQFF
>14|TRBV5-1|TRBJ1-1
CASSLVSTNTEAFF
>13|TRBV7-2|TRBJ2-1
CASSSMEAGEQFF
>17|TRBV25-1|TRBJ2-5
CASTVRDRDFSQETQYF
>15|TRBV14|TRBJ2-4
CASSSTGGGLNIQYF
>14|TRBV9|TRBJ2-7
CASSSQGGNYEQYF
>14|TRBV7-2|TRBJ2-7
CASSLGQERYEQYF
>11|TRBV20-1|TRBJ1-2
CSAWAGRGYTF
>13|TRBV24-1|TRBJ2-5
CATSEPGRGTQYF
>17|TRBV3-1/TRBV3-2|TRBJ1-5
CASSPRGQENSNQPQHF
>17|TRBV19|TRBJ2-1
CASSIADLAGGGNEQFF
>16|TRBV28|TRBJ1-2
CASSYRDRGPNYGYTF
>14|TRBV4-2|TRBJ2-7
CASSQERLAYEQYF
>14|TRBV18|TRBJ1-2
CASSPQKDRDGYTF
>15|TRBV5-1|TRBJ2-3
CASSYRLAGGDTQYF
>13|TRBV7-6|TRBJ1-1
CASSQGVNTEAFF
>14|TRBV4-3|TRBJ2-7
CASSQDPRGYEQYF
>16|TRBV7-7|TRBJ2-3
CASSHVVGQDTDTQYF
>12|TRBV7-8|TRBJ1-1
CASSPGRTEAFF
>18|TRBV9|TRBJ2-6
CASSGGWDTRSGANVLTF
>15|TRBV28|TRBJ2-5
CASRRPQRPQETQYF
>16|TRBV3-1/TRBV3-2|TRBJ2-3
CASSRGRTRIADTQYF
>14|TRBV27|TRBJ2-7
CASTIFPGDYEQYF
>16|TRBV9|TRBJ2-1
CASSVAGLAKNNEQFF
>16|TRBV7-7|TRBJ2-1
CASSLQGTGGPNEQFF
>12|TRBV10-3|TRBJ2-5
CASTSGVETQYF
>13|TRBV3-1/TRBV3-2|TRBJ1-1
CASSSPGLTEAFF
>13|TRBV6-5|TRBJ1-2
CASSYLAGDGYTF
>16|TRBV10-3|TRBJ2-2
CAISDPSGIVGGELFF